Presented here are 14 T cell receptor beta chains from one specimen sequenced in a study of T cells in pancreatic ductal adenocarcinoma. Data came from immunoSEQ multiplex PCR; TCRdb stores just in-frame clones and leaves some out. The table shows tens of thousands of clones, with 90% to 95% occurring only once. Surgery without prior neoadjuvant therapy was the treatment of the selected pancreatic ductal adenocarcinoma patients. The material sequenced was PBMCs. The source is a human donor with pancreatic ductal adenocarcinoma.

The rearrangement joins TRBV5-1 to TRBJ2-3; D gene ambiguous. Trimming stripped 5 bases from V and 4 bases from J, with 8 bases between. The CDR3 covers 12 residues. Germline CDR1 SGHRS, CDR2 YFSETQ. The CDR3 DNA reads as TGCGCCAGCAGAGTGGGCCCAGATACGCAGTATTTT. It specifies CASRVGPDTQYF.

V gene TRBV5-1 combines with J gene TRBJ2-2; 11 nucleotides align to TRBD2. The CDR3 is 16 residues long. Germline V gives CDR1 SGHRS, CDR2 YFSETQ. V lost 3 bases to trimming and J lost 1 base; unmatched junction nucleotides: 2. This chain's CDR3 is CASSSGLAVNTGELFF. Here the CDR3 DNA reads TGCGCCAGCAGCTCGGGACTAGCGGTGAACACCGGGGAGCTGTTTTTT.

This sequence joins TRBV7-9 and TRBJ2-7, with TRBD2 matching over 10 bases. Germline V gene data show CDR1 as SEHNR and CDR2 as FQNEAQ (reference sequence). CDR3 size: 15 residues. V shed 0 bases, J shed 6 bases, and the junction held 5 bases outside the gene matches. CDR3 loop: CASSLALLAGAEQYF. DNA of the CDR3: TGTGCCAGCAGCTTAGCCCTCCTAGCGGGAGCCGAGCAGTACTTC.

The chain has TRBV10-3 and TRBJ1-1; TRBD1 agrees at 7 bases. V trimming: 5 bases; J trimming: 2 bases; junction bases outside the gene matches: 5. The CDR3 is 14 residues long. Germline assignment: CDR1 ENHRY and CDR2 SYGVKD. Written as DNA, the CDR3 is TGTGCCATCAGTAGACAGGGTTTAAACACTGAAGCTTTCTTT. Its translation is CAISRQGLNTEAFF.

This clone was observed a handful of times. The chain links TRBV6-1 to TRBJ1-5; D perhaps matches TRBD1 (6 bases). The CDR3 contains 14 residues. The ends were cut back, 5 bases at V and 2 bases at J, with 10 bases in the middle. Germline V gene data show CDR1 as MNHNS and CDR2 as SASEGT. In DNA form, the CDR3 reads TGTGCCAGCAGTTCCAGGGGAGGCAATCAGCCCCAGCATTTT. It codes for CASSSRGGNQPQHF.

The rearrangement uses TRBV28 and TRBJ2-3; D is tentatively TRBD1 or TRBD2 (5 bases each). V lost 5 bases to trimming and J lost 4 bases, with 13 bases between them. CDR1 is MDHEN and CDR2 is SYDVKM in the germline V gene. CDR3 size: 14 residues. CDR3 protein: CASSPVGDADTQYF. The DNA for the CDR3 is TGTGCCAGCAGTCCCGTGGGGGACGCAGATACGCAGTATTTT. Together with reference TRBV28 and TRBJ2-3, the CDR3 gives the full variable domain: DVKVTQSSRYLVKRTGEKVFLECVQDMDHENMFWYRQDPGLGLRLIYFSYDVKMKEKGDIPEGYSVSREKKERFSLILESASTNQTSMYLCASSPVGDADTQYFGPGTRLTVL.

This chain links TRBV5-1 with TRBJ1-1, with 12 bases aligning to TRBD1. The CDR3 consists of 18 residues. J lost 4 bases, V lost 0 bases, and 10 bases had no gene match. Germline V gene lookup returns CDR1 SGHRS and CDR2 YFSETQ. The CDR3 coding sequence is TGCGCCAGCAGCTTGGCCCCGGGACAGGGGGCTCGGGGCACTGAAGCTTTCTTT. Translating it yields CASSLAPGQGARGTEAFF.

CDR3 coding DNA: TGTGCCAGCAGCTTCAGGGGGGCCTACGAGCAGTACTTC. Translation: CASSFRGAYEQYF. The rearrangement joins TRBV11-2 to TRBJ2-7, with D tentatively TRBD1 (7 bases). The V end lost 3 bases, the J end lost 2 bases, and 8 bases lay between the germline ends. Germline-derived CDR1 and CDR2 are SGHAT and FQNNGV. The CDR3 loop spans 13 amino acids.

The rearrangement joins TRBV5-1 to TRBJ2-7; no firm D call. V was shortened by 4 bases and J by 5 bases, with 10 bases between the two germline ends. Germline CDR1 and CDR2: SGHRS and YFSETQ. The length of the CDR3 is 12 residues. This CDR3 is CASSLLGDEQYF. The CDR3 coding sequence is TGCGCCAGCAGCCTCCTTGGCGACGAGCAGTACTTC.

This rearrangement joins TRBV6-5 to TRBJ1-4; 9 nucleotides align to TRBD1. Germline CDR1 is MNHEY and CDR2 is SVGAGI. The CDR3 runs 15 residues. Trimming at V came to 1 base and at J to 7 bases, leaving 4 bases not matched to a gene. The CDR3 bases are TGTGCCAGCAGTTACTTGGGACAGGGTAGTGAAAAACTGTTTTTT. As protein: CASSYLGQGSEKLFF.

The table lists this clone with a count of one. This sequence joins TRBV19 and TRBJ1-2; tentatively, D is TRBD1 (6 bases). The germline gives CDR1 LNHDA, CDR2 SQIVND (reference sequence). CDR3 length: 13 amino acids. Trimming pared 5 bases from V and 4 bases from J, leaving 11 bases between. Written as DNA, the CDR3 is TGTGCCAGTAGTTCCACAGGGAGCTATGGCTACACCTTC. Translated: CASSSTGSYGYTF. The variable domain in full, with the rest retrieved from reference TRBV19 and TRBJ1-2, is DGGITQSPKYLFRKEGQNVTLSCEQNLNHDAMYWYRQDPGQGLRLIYYSQIVNDFQKGDIAEGYSVSREKKESFPLTVTSAQKNPTAFYLCASSSTGSYGYTFGSGTRLTVV.

The V call is TRBV28, the J call TRBJ2-3; 7 nucleotides align to TRBD2. Germline CDR1 MDHEN, CDR2 SYDVKM. The CDR3 covers 14 residues. Trimming cost V 2 bases and J 6 bases; bases outside gene matches: 5. CDR3 DNA: TGTGCCAGCAGTTTAAGCGGGGTAGGGGATACGCAGTATTTT. This sequence encodes CASSLSGVGDTQYF.

The V and J genes are TRBV28 and TRBJ2-5; 7 bases map to TRBD1. CDR1 is MDHEN, CDR2 SYDVKM, per germline. The CDR3 loop spans 16 amino acids. The V and J ends lost 6 bases and 3 bases, in that order; junction bases with no gene match: 13. The CDR3 is CASSSAGAGGKETQYF. The CDR3, as DNA: TGTGCCAGCAGCTCAGCCGGGGCAGGGGGAAAAGAGACCCAGTACTTC.

This clone was found once. V gene TRBV27 combines with J gene TRBJ1-4; D is perhaps TRBD1 (6 bases). The CDR3 contains 18 residues. Germline V lookup: CDR1 MNHEY, CDR2 SMNVEV (reference sequence). Trimming took off 1 base at V and 0 bases at J, with 15 bases between the two ends. CDR3 nucleotide sequence: TGTGCCAGCAGTTTATTGACGCCTTCAGGGGCAACTAATGAAAAACTGTTTTTT. Protein product: CASSLLTPSGATNEKLFF.